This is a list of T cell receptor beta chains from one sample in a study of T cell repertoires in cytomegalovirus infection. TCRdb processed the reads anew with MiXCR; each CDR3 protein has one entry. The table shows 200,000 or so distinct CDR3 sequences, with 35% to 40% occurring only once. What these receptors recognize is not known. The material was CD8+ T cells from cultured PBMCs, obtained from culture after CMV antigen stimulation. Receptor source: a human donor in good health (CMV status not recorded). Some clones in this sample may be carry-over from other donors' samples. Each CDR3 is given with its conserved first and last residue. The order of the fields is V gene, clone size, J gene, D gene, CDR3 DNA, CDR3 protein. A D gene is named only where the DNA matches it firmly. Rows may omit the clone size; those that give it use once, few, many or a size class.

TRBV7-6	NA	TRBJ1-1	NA	TGTGCCAGCACCCTAGGGGAGGACACTGAAGCTTTCTTT	CASTLGEDTEAFF
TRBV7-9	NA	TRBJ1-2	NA	TGTGCCAGCAGCGACGTTTATAACTATGGCTACACCTTC	CASSDVYNYGYTF
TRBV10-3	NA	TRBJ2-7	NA	TGTGCCATCAGTGAGTCCCTACTCTACGAGCAGTACTTC	CAISESLLYEQYF
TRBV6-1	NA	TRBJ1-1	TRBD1	TGTGCCAGCGGGACCGGACAGGACACTGAAGCTTTCTTT	CASGTGQDTEAFF
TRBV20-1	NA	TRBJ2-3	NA	TGCAGTGCTCGTGGGGTGTACCGCGGGTACACAGATACGCAGTATTTT	CSARGVYRGYTDTQYF
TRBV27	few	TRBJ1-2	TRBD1	TGTGCCAGCAGTCCCGGGACAGGGGCAAGAGGCTACACCTTC	CASSPGTGARGYTF
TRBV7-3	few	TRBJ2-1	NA	TGTGCCAGCAGCCCTACCGGGGGCAATGAGCAGTTCTTC	CASSPTGGNEQFF
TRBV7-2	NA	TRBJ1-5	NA	TGTGCCAGCAGCCTAAGTGGGGGGCTCCGTCAGCCCCAGCATTTT	CASSLSGGLRQPQHF
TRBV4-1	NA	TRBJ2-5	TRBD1	TGCGCCAGCAGCTTGAGGACAGGGGGTTTACAAGAGACCCAGTACTTC	CASSLRTGGLQETQYF
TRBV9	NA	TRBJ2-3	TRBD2	TGTGCCAGCAGCGATTTTAGCGGGAACACAGATACGCAGTATTTT	CASSDFSGNTDTQYF
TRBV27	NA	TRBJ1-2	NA	TGTGCCAGCAGTTTATCCGGCAGCTCCCGCTATGGCTACACCTTC	CASSLSGSSRYGYTF
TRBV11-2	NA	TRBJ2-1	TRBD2	TGTGCCAGCAGCTTCCTAGCGGGGAGCTCCTACAATGAGCAGTTCTTC	CASSFLAGSSYNEQFF